Below, 17 T cell receptor beta chains from the same sample are listed, as sequenced in a study of PD-1 blockade in classical Hodgkin lymphoma. The data were produced by immunoSEQ multiplex PCR, yet TCRdb's version contains in-frame clones alone and is incomplete. The table has about 38,000 clones, around 80% seen once; the top ten hold 9.8%. Time point denoted: cycle 4 day 1 (C4D1), after 6 weeks of nivolumab. Following autologous stem cell transplantation, relapse occurred in every patient, and exposure to brentuximab vedotin varied. The sequencing used peripheral blood mononuclear cells (PBMCs), collected before the fourth cycle of nivolumab. The receptors come from a human donor with classical Hodgkin lymphoma.

This clone was observed a single time. This CDR3 reads CASSNGGESDTQYF. CDR3 DNA sequence: TGTGCCAGCAGTAACGGGGGGGAGTCAGATACGCAGTATTTT. V gene TRBV6-4 combines with J gene TRBJ2-3; the match to TRBD2 covers 8 bases. The germline V gene has CDR1 MRHNA and CDR2 SNTAGT. The CDR3 extends over 14 amino acids. The V segment lost 5 bases and the J segment 4 bases; nucleotides outside the gene matches: 5.

The genes are TRBV5-4 and TRBJ2-2; TRBD1 aligns across 7 bases. Germline CDR1 is SGHNT and CDR2 is YYREEE (reference sequence). V shed 6 bases, J shed 4 bases, and the junction held 6 bases outside the gene matches. This CDR3 comprises 14 residues. The CDR3 coding sequence is TGTGCCAGCATGACAGGGTTGGGCACCGGGGAGCTGTTTTTT. Protein product: CASMTGLGTGELFF.

This clone has more than one count but fewer than ten. The chain combines TRBV6-6 with TRBJ1-5; the D is unclear. V lost 6 bases and J lost 3, with 9 bases in between. Germline CDR1 reads MNHNY; CDR2 reads SVGAGI (reference sequence). The CDR3 is 13 residues long. The CDR3 DNA follows: TGTGCCAGCAGCAACGGGCCCAATCAGCCCCAGCATTTT. This codes for CASSNGPNQPQHF.

V and J are TRBV11-2 and TRBJ1-5, with D hard to call. Trimming pared 4 bases from V and 0 bases from J, leaving 4 bases between. The CDR3 is 13 residues long. Germline CDR1 reads SGHAT; CDR2 reads FQNNGV. Written as DNA, the CDR3 is TGTGCCAGCAGCTCCCATAGCAATCAGCCCCAGCATTTT. Protein product: CASSSHSNQPQHF.

J is TRBJ2-3 and V is TRBV18, with D perhaps matching TRBD2 (6 bases). Germline CDR1 is KGHSH and CDR2 is LQKENI. CDR3 length: 14 residues. V was shortened by 8 bases and J by 2 bases, with 14 bases between the two germline ends. DNA of the CDR3: TGTGCCAGCAAGCCGGGACTGAACACAGATACGCAGTATTTT. Translation gives CASKPGLNTDTQYF.

This clone was observed a handful of times. V is TRBV19 and J is TRBJ1-6; TRBD1 matches 8 bases. Trimming cost V 6 bases and J 3 bases; bases outside gene matches: 7. CDR1 is LNHDA and CDR2 is SQIVND in the germline V gene (reference sequence). The CDR3 runs to 16 residues. CDR3 DNA: TGTGCCAGTAGAGGGATTGACAGGGGCTATAATTCACCCCTCCACTTT. It encodes CASRGIDRGYNSPLHF.

This sequence joins TRBV11-2 and TRBJ2-5; the match to TRBD2 covers 9 bases. The V segment lost 5 bases and the J segment 4 bases; nucleotides outside the gene matches: 11. This CDR3 has 16 amino acids. In germline, CDR1 is SGHAT, CDR2 FQNNGV. In DNA, the CDR3 is TGTGCCAGCAGCCCCCAGGGGGGGCGGGGGGGAGAGACCCAGTACTTC. It codes for CASSPQGGRGGETQYF. Together with reference TRBV11-2 and TRBJ2-5, the CDR3 gives the full variable domain: EAGVAQSPRYKIIEKRQSVAFWCNPISGHATLYWYQQILGQGPKLLIQFQNNGVVDDSQLPKDRFSAERLKGVDSTLKIQPAKLEDSAVYLCASSPQGGRGGETQYFGPGTRLLVL.

V gene TRBV30 combines with J gene TRBJ1-2; 7 bases match TRBD1. This CDR3 spans 14 amino acids. CDR1 is GTSNPN, CDR2 SVGIG, per germline (reference sequence). The V gene end was trimmed by 0 bases and the J gene end by 8 bases; junction bases not matched to a gene: 9. CDR3 protein: CAWSVAVTGSGYTF. The CDR3 nucleotides read TGTGCCTGGAGTGTAGCCGTGACAGGGAGCGGCTACACCTTC.

The chain employs TRBV7-9 and TRBJ2-7; TRBD1 matches 7 bases. The CDR3 has 14 residues. Germline lookup yields CDR1 SEHNR and CDR2 FQNEAQ (reference sequence). Losses at the gene ends were 5 bases for V and 2 bases for J; bases not matched to a gene: 6. The CDR3 protein is CASSPRTGPYEQYF. In nucleotides, the CDR3 is TGTGCCAGCAGCCCGCGGACAGGTCCCTACGAGCAGTACTTC.

CDR3 residues: CASGTGDEQFF. As DNA, the CDR3 is TGTGCCAGCGGGACTGGGGATGAGCAGTTCTTC. The J gene is TRBJ2-1, the V gene TRBV6-6; D is perhaps TRBD2 (6 bases). CDR3 length: 11 amino acids. The germline V gene encodes CDR1 MNHNY and CDR2 SVGAGI (reference sequence). Trimming shortened V by 8 bases and J by 8 bases, and 10 bases separated the two germline ends.

DNA for the CDR3: TGTGCCAGCAAGCTTCGTCGGAGCTCCTACGAGCAGTACTTC. Protein sequence: CASKLRRSSYEQYF. This rearrangement joins TRBV2 to TRBJ2-7, with D hard to call. The length of the CDR3 is 14 residues. V was trimmed by 7 bases and J by 0 bases, leaving 13 bases between them. Germline CDR1 and CDR2: SNHLY and FYNNEI.

This chain uses TRBV4-2 with TRBJ2-1, with 9 bases that match TRBD2. The CDR3 is made up of 13 amino acids. The germline V gene has CDR1 LGHNA and CDR2 YNFKEQ. The trim removed 3 bases at V and 7 bases at J, leaving 1 base unmatched. CDR3 DNA sequence: TGTGCCAGCAGCCATCTAGCGGGAAATGAGCAGTTCTTC. It encodes CASSHLAGNEQFF.

This rearrangement joins TRBV10-3 to TRBJ1-2, with D possibly being TRBD1 (6 bases). Germline V CDR1 and CDR2: ENHRY, SYGVKD. This CDR3 region has 13 residues. Between the trimmed V and J ends, which lost 7 bases and 0 bases, there was a span of 9 bases. In nucleotides, the CDR3 is TGTGCCATCAAGACAGGAGCTAACTATGGCTACACCTTC. This codes for CAIKTGANYGYTF.

The rearrangement uses TRBV6-6 and TRBJ2-1; 7 bases are shared with TRBD1. Germline loops: CDR1 MNHNY, CDR2 SVGAGI (reference sequence). The junction had 9 bases not matched to a gene; V was cut back by 2 bases and J by 8 bases. The CDR3 runs 15 residues. The CDR3 reads CASSYPDRANHEQFF. In nucleotides, the CDR3 is TGTGCCAGCAGTTACCCCGACAGGGCGAATCATGAGCAGTTCTTC.

The chain carries TRBV5-4 and TRBJ1-3, with D unclear. Germline V gene lookup returns CDR1 SGHNT and CDR2 YYREEE (reference sequence). CDR3 size: 14 residues. V was pared by 2 bases and J by 2 bases, with 8 bases between. CDR3 sequence reads: CASSFSGAGNTIYF. CDR3 bases: TGTGCCAGCAGCTTTTCCGGGGCTGGAAACACCATATATTTT.

This clone was seen once. This rearrangement joins TRBV4-3 to TRBJ2-2, with D perhaps given as TRBD1 or TRBD2 (5 bases each). This CDR3 is 17 amino acids long. The germline V gene encodes CDR1 LGHNA and CDR2 YSLEER. Trimming removed 1 base from V and 1 base from J, with 13 bases in between. CDR3 bases: TGCGCCAGCAGCCAAGGGCTGGTGGGGGTGAACACCGGGGAGCTGTTTTTT. This translates into CASSQGLVGVNTGELFF.

The V gene is TRBV4-1, the J gene TRBJ1-6; D gene uncertain. The V end was cut by 1 base, the J end by 3 bases, with 13 bases between. The germline gives CDR1 MGHRA, CDR2 YSYEKL. CDR3 length: 17 residues. This CDR3 reads CASSQAARTDYNSPLHF. CDR3 bases: TGCGCCAGCAGCCAAGCGGCAAGGACGGACTATAATTCACCCCTCCACTTT.